The 26 T cell receptor beta chains below all came from one sample that was sequenced in a study of blood T cell repertoires in COVID-19. The repertoire was sequenced with immunoSEQ multiplex PCR; TCRdb's copy has only in-frame clones and lacks some. The repertoire consists of 350,000 to 450,000 clones, with around nine tenths occurring once and the leading ten covering about 2.9%. Sample: peripheral blood. The source is a human donor in a cohort sampled during active COVID-19.

This clone was seen only once. The chain employs TRBV19 and TRBJ2-7, with a weak D call TRBD2 (6 bases). V was trimmed by 3 bases and J by 7 bases, leaving 10 bases between them. CDR3 size: 12 residues. Germline values: CDR1 LNHDA, CDR2 SQIVND (reference sequence). This chain's CDR3 is CASSMGLFEQYF. The CDR3 DNA is TGTGCCAGTAGTATGGGACTGTTTGAGCAGTACTTC.

The table lists this clone with a count of one. The V call is TRBV5-1, the J call TRBJ1-2, with D unresolved. V shed 8 bases and J shed 8 bases, with 22 bases lying between them. The CDR3 is 14 amino acids. The germline gives CDR1 SGHRS, CDR2 YFSETQ. The CDR3 region has the DNA TGCGCCAGTCGAGCCGCCTACTCCGGGAGAGGCTACACCTTC. This gives the protein CASRAAYSGRGYTF.

This clone was recorded once. The CDR3 DNA follows: TGTGCCAGCAAATACAGGGCGGTGACAGGACAGCCCCAGCATTTT. Translating gives CASKYRAVTGQPQHF. The rearrangement links TRBV28 to TRBJ1-5; weak D call: TRBD1 (6 bases). The CDR3 contains 15 residues. CDR1 MDHEN and CDR2 SYDVKM come from the germline V gene. V was pared by 7 bases and J by 7 bases, with 20 bases between.

This clone was seen only once. This chain connects TRBV27 to TRBJ2-5; D remains unclear. V lost 4 bases, J lost 1 base, and 13 bases lay in between. The CDR3 covers 15 residues. CDR1 and CDR2 from the germline V gene are MNHEY and SMNVEV (reference sequence). CDR3 amino acids: CASSSQDTSQETQYF. As DNA, the CDR3 is TGTGCCAGCAGTTCCCAAGACACCAGCCAAGAGACCCAGTACTTC.

This chain connects TRBV21-1 to TRBJ2-7; no check of the table's D call, TRBD1, against the DNA was made. TRBV21-1 is a documented pseudogene. This CDR3 is 15 amino acids long. CDR3 in amino acids: CASSKRGQIQYEQYF. CDR3 bases: TGTGCCAGCAGCAAAAGGGGACAGATCCAATACGAGCAGTACTTC.

V is TRBV27 and J is TRBJ1-2, with D uncertain. This CDR3 region has 12 residues. The germline gives CDR1 MNHEY, CDR2 SMNVEV (reference sequence). The germline V and J ends were trimmed by 6 bases and 5 bases, with 10 bases remaining between them. The chain's CDR3 is CASRAEDYGYTF. In nucleotides, the CDR3 is TGTGCCAGCAGGGCCGAGGATTATGGCTACACCTTC.

The chain employs TRBV9 and TRBJ1-1; 10 nucleotides line up with TRBD1. The germline V gene encodes CDR1 SGDLS and CDR2 YYNGEE. J gave up 6 bases and V 4 bases, and 9 bases lay outside the gene matches. The CDR3 consists of 15 residues. The CDR3 spells CASSSSDRGLAEAFF. The CDR3 nucleotides read TGTGCCAGCAGCTCGAGTGACAGGGGGCTCGCTGAAGCTTTCTTT.

The chain carries TRBV18 and TRBJ1-2; 11 bases are a match to TRBD1. The CDR3 contains 15 residues. CDR1 KGHSH and CDR2 LQKENI come from the germline V gene. The junction had 4 bases not matched to a gene; V was cut back by 4 bases and J by 3 bases. Here the CDR3 DNA reads TGTGCCAGCTCACTAAGGACAGGGGGCGACTATGGCTACACCTTC. This encodes CASSLRTGGDYGYTF.

The gene calls are TRBV6-1 and TRBJ1-3; 7 bases align to TRBD1. The CDR3 has 16 amino acids. V gave up 4 bases and J gave up 1 base; unmatched junction bases: 7. In germline, CDR1 is MNHNS, CDR2 SASEGT. CDR3 DNA: TGTGCCAGCAGTGCCCACAGGGGTAGTTCTGGAAACACCATATATTTT. Its protein is CASSAHRGSSGNTIYF.

This clone was found a few times. The chain recombines TRBV9 with TRBJ2-7, with D uncertain. The V end was cut by 0 bases, the J end by 4 bases, with 14 bases between. Germline V gene data show CDR1 as SGDLS and CDR2 as YYNGEE. CDR3 length equals 15 residues. The CDR3 DNA follows: TGTGCCAGCAGCGTAGGATGGCAAATTTTATACGAGCAGTACTTC. Protein sequence: CASSVGWQILYEQYF.

The V call is TRBV27, the J call TRBJ2-3; 16 bases fit TRBD2. Trimming removed 4 bases from V and 3 bases from J; junction bases left unmatched: 7. Germline V CDR1 and CDR2: MNHEY, SMNVEV (reference sequence). The CDR3 totals 18 residues. CDR3 sequence (DNA): TGTGCCAGCAGTTCGGGACTAGCGGGAGGGCCAGTAACAGATACGCAGTATTTT. It specifies CASSSGLAGGPVTDTQYF.

V usage is TRBV6-5 and J usage is TRBJ1-1; perhaps TRBD1 as D (5 bases). The germline CDR1 and CDR2 sequences are MNHEY and SVGAGI. The CDR3 has 14 amino acids. V was cut by 2 bases and J by 4 bases, with 11 bases left in between. This CDR3 is CASSYGGATTEAFF. DNA for the CDR3: TGTGCCAGCAGTTACGGTGGGGCAACCACTGAAGCTTTCTTT.

V gene TRBV7-9 combines with J gene TRBJ1-1; weak D call: TRBD1 (5 bases). Germline V lookup: CDR1 SEHNR, CDR2 FQNEAQ (reference sequence). There are 12 residues in the CDR3. Between the trimmed V and J ends, which lost 1 base and 7 bases, there was a span of 7 bases. CDR3 in amino acids: CASSLEGREAFF. The CDR3 nucleotides read TGTGCCAGCAGCTTAGAGGGGCGTGAAGCTTTCTTT.

J is TRBJ1-2 and V is TRBV6-5; 11 bases map to TRBD1. The junction had 7 bases not matched to a gene; V was cut back by 2 bases and J by 8 bases. CDR1 MNHEY and CDR2 SVGAGI come from the germline V gene. The CDR3 spans 15 residues. The CDR3 here is CASSYVGTGGRGYTF. CDR3 DNA sequence: TGTGCCAGCAGTTACGTGGGGACAGGGGGACGAGGCTACACCTTC.

This clone has just one count. The CDR3 protein is CASSPSGQTGRVYVFQYF. The CDR3 nucleotides read TGCGCCAGCAGCCCTAGCGGGCAGACGGGCAGGGTTTATGTCTTCCAGTACTTC. The chain combines TRBV5-1 with TRBJ2-7; TRBD2 aligns across 8 bases. J gave up 10 bases and V 4 bases, and 25 bases lay outside the gene matches. The CDR3 contains 18 residues. Germline CDR1 and CDR2: SGHRS and YFSETQ.

This clone has more than one count but fewer than ten. The J gene is TRBJ2-7, the V gene TRBV28; D unresolved. This CDR3 has 12 amino acids. Trimming left V 7 bases short and J 3 bases short, with 10 bases between. Germline V gene lookup returns CDR1 MDHEN and CDR2 SYDVKM. The CDR3 region is CASTRGNYEQYF. DNA for the CDR3: TGTGCCAGCACTAGAGGTAACTACGAGCAGTACTTC. Together with reference TRBV28 and TRBJ2-7, the CDR3 gives the full variable domain: DVKVTQSSRYLVKRTGEKVFLECVQDMDHENMFWYRQDPGLGLRLIYFSYDVKMKEKGDIPEGYSVSREKKERFSLILESASTNQTSMYLCASTRGNYEQYFGPGTRLTVT.

The V call is TRBV30, the J call TRBJ2-1; TRBD1 aligns across 9 bases. This CDR3 is built from 14 residues. Trimming took 3 bases from V and 4 from J; bases not matched to a gene: 4. Germline V gene data show CDR1 as GTSNPN and CDR2 as SVGIG (reference sequence). CDR3 protein: CAWRGQGSYNEQFF. For the CDR3, the DNA is TGTGCCTGGAGGGGACAGGGATCATACAATGAGCAGTTCTTC.

The chain links TRBV30 to TRBJ1-3; D gene unclear. V lost 5 bases to trimming and J lost 0 bases, with 17 bases between them. Per the germline V gene, CDR1 is GTSNPN and CDR2 is SVGIG (reference sequence). The CDR3 runs 16 residues. The CDR3 spells CAWASIGGISGNTIYF. As DNA, the CDR3 is TGTGCCTGGGCCAGCATAGGAGGCATCTCTGGAAACACCATATATTTT.

The chain links TRBV6-6 to TRBJ2-7, with D perhaps TRBD2 (6 bases). The V end lost 2 bases, the J end lost 5 bases, and 16 bases lay between the germline ends. The CDR3 length is 15 residues. Germline CDR1 is MNHNY and CDR2 is SVGAGI (reference sequence). CDR3 DNA sequence: TGTGCCAGCAGTTACACGGGAGAAACATTGGACGAGCAGTACTTC. This encodes CASSYTGETLDEQYF.

The sample holds a few counts of this clone. This chain uses TRBV28 with TRBJ1-5; D gene uncertain. Trimming removed 3 bases at V and 3 bases at J, with 12 bases between. This CDR3 spans 15 amino acids. Per germline, CDR1 MDHEN and CDR2 SYDVKM. In nucleotides, the CDR3 is TGTGCCAGCAGTTTGGTTCAGGTGATCAATCAGCCCCAGCATTTT. It specifies CASSLVQVINQPQHF.

The chain carries TRBV28 and TRBJ1-6; D perhaps matches TRBD1 (6 bases). Trimming took off 4 bases at V and 3 bases at J, with 16 bases between the two ends. This CDR3 spans 17 amino acids. Germline V gene data show CDR1 as MDHEN and CDR2 as SYDVKM. CDR3 region: CASSSNQQGIYNSPLHF. For the CDR3, the DNA is TGTGCCAGCAGTTCAAACCAACAGGGTATCTATAATTCACCCCTCCACTTT.

The rearrangement joins TRBV15 to TRBJ2-3, with 7 bases aligning to TRBD2. Losses at the gene ends were 0 bases for V and 0 bases for J; bases not matched to a gene: 3. CDR1 is LNHNV and CDR2 is YYDKDF in the germline V gene (reference sequence). The CDR3 sequence is 16 residues long. The CDR3 sequence is CATSREMGGSTDTQYF. CDR3 nucleotides: TGTGCCACCAGCAGAGAGATGGGGGGGAGCACAGATACGCAGTATTTT.

This clone was counted between two and nine times. V and J are TRBV7-9 and TRBJ1-5; no clear D gene. There are 14 residues in the CDR3. V was shortened by 1 base and J by 7 bases, with 11 bases between the two germline ends. Germline-derived CDR1 and CDR2 are SEHNR and FQNEAQ (reference sequence). This chain's CDR3 is CASSLVGAQQPQHF. The DNA of the CDR3 is TGTGCCAGCAGCTTAGTCGGCGCACAGCAGCCCCAGCATTTT.

The chain links TRBV6-6 to TRBJ1-5; no clear D gene. Trimming removed 2 bases from V and 13 bases from J, with 15 bases in between. Germline assignment: CDR1 MNHNY and CDR2 SVGAGI (reference sequence). CDR3 length: 13 residues. The CDR3 DNA is TGTGCCAGCAGTTACCGTCCCCTCGCCGCGCAGCATTTT. Protein: CASSYRPLAAQHF.

The chain joins TRBV5-1 to TRBJ2-3; TRBD2 aligns across 7 bases. Trimming cost V 3 bases and J 5 bases; bases outside gene matches: 9. The CDR3 is 15 residues long. Germline V CDR1 and CDR2: SGHRS, YFSETQ. CDR3 in amino acids: CASSSGLVWEDTQYF. For the CDR3, the DNA is TGCGCCAGCAGCTCTGGACTAGTCTGGGAAGATACGCAGTATTTT. Full variable domain (missing parts from reference TRBV5-1 and TRBJ2-3): KAGVTQTPRYLIKTRGQQVTLSCSPISGHRSVSWYQQTPGQGLQFLFEYFSETQRNKGNFPGRFSGRQFSNSRSEMNVSTLELGDSALYLCASSSGLVWEDTQYFGPGTRLTVL.

Of note for this clone: Additional DNA sequences in this sample encode the identical CDR3. The chain is built from TRBV9 and TRBJ2-1, with 8 bases matching TRBD2. Germline V lookup: CDR1 SGDLS, CDR2 YYNGEE. The V segment lost 4 bases and the J segment 0 bases; nucleotides outside the gene matches: 3. The CDR3 spans 15 residues. The CDR3 region is CASSPSGSSYNEQFF. For the CDR3, the DNA is TGTGCCAGCAGCCCCAGCGGGAGCTCCTACAATGAGCAGTTCTTC.